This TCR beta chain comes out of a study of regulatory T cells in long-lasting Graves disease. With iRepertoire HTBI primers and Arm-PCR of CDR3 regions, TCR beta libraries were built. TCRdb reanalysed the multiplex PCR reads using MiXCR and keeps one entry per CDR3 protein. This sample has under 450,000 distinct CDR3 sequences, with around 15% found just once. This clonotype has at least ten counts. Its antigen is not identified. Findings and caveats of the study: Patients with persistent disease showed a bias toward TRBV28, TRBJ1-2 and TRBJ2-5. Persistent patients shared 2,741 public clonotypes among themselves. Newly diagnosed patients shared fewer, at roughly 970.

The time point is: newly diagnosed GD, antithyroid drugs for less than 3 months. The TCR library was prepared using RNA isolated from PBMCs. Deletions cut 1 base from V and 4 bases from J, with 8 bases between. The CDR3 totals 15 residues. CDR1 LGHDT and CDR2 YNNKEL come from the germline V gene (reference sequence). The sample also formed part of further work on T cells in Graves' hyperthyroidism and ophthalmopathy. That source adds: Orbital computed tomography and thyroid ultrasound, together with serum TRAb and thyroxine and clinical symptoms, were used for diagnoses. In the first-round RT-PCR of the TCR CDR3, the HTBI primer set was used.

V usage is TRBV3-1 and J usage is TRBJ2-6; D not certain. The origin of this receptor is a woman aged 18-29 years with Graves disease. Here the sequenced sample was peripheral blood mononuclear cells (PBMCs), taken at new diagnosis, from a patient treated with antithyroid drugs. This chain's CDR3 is CASSQGGTGANVLTF. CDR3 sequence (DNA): TGTGCCAGCAGCCAAGGGGGAACCGGGGCCAACGTCCTGACTTTC.